Presented here are 23 T cell receptor beta chains from one specimen sequenced in a study of regulatory T cells in long-lasting Graves disease. The time point: persistent/refractory GD, antithyroid drugs over 5 years with positive TRAb. Making the TCR library involved RNA that had been extracted from PBMCs. Construction of TCR beta libraries relied on iRepertoire HTBI primers and on Arm-PCR targeting CDR3 regions. MiXCR was run by TCRdb on the multiplex PCR reads, yielding one entry per CDR3 protein. The sample includes 450,000 or so distinct CDR3 sequences, under 25% seen only once; the top ten take roughly 8%. Sequenced here: peripheral blood mononuclear cells (PBMCs), sampled when the disease was refractory, from a patient treated with antithyroid drugs. The receptors stem from a female donor with Graves disease.

This clonotype was seen at least ten times. The rearrangement links TRBV28 to TRBJ1-1, with TRBD1 matching over 8 bases. V lost 5 bases and J lost 2; bases outside the gene matches: 7. The length of the CDR3 is 15 residues. The V gene's germline CDR1 is MDHEN and CDR2 SYDVKM. The CDR3: CASSPWTGQNTEAFF. In DNA, the CDR3 is TGTGCCAGCAGTCCCTGGACAGGGCAAAACACTGAAGCTTTCTTT.

The rearrangement uses TRBV6-2 or TRBV6-3 and TRBJ1-2, with D possibly matching TRBD1 (5 bases). The V end was cut by 9 bases, the J end by 0 bases, with 14 bases between. Germline values: CDR1 MNHEY, CDR2 SVGEGT. The CDR3 is 14 residues long. The CDR3 is CASGPRGTNYGYTF. CDR3 nucleotides: TGTGCCAGTGGACCGCGGGGCACTAACTATGGCTACACCTTC.

This clonotype appeared many times. The V call is TRBV20-1, the J call TRBJ2-5, with 10 nucleotides matching TRBD1. Germline V gives CDR1 DFQATT, CDR2 SNEGSKA (reference sequence). V dropped 3 bases and J dropped 2; count of bases not matched to a gene: 3. This CDR3 spans 14 amino acids. The CDR3 loop reads CSARPGQGQETQYF. Here the CDR3 DNA reads TGCAGTGCTAGGCCGGGACAGGGGCAAGAGACCCAGTACTTC.

The chain employs TRBV4-1 and TRBJ2-7; 7 bases match TRBD1. V lost 1 base, J lost 2 bases, and 5 bases stayed unmatched. The CDR3 consists of 15 residues. The V gene's germline CDR1 is MGHRA and CDR2 YSYEKL. CDR3 sequence reads: CASSQGRTGTYEQYF. Written as DNA, the CDR3 is TGCGCCAGCAGCCAAGGGAGGACAGGAACCTACGAGCAGTACTTC.

The rearrangement links TRBV7-8 to TRBJ2-5; the D gene is possibly TRBD2 (5 bases). Germline CDR1 SGHVS, CDR2 FQNEAQ. The CDR3 spans 13 residues. V lost 6 bases and J lost 3, with 11 bases in between. The CDR3, as DNA: TGTGCCAGCAGTGAGGGAGTAAAAGAGACCCAGTACTTC. Protein: CASSEGVKETQYF.

At least ten counts were recorded for this clonotype. In DNA, the CDR3 is TGTGCCAGCAGTCCCCATGGACAGGGGGCCGTTTCCCCCTACGAGCAGTACTTC. Its translation is CASSPHGQGAVSPYEQYF. This chain joins TRBV12-3 or TRBV12-4 and TRBJ2-7; the match to TRBD1 covers 11 bases. The V gene end was trimmed by 5 bases and the J gene end by 2 bases; junction bases not matched to a gene: 14. The CDR3 sequence is 18 residues long.

This sequence joins TRBV19 and TRBJ2-5, with a weak D call TRBD2 (6 bases). Trimming took 1 base from V and 8 from J, leaving 11 bases between them. This CDR3 region has 13 residues. Per germline, CDR1 LNHDA and CDR2 SQIVND (reference sequence). CDR3 bases: TGTGCCAGTAGTATAGTGGGGGGAGTTACCCAGTACTTC. Translating gives CASSIVGGVTQYF. Supplemented by reference TRBV19 and TRBJ2-5, the full variable domain reads DGGITQSPKYLFRKEGQNVTLSCEQNLNHDAMYWYRQDPGQGLRLIYYSQIVNDFQKGDIAEGYSVSREKKESFPLTVTSAQKNPTAFYLCASSIVGGVTQYFGPGTRLLVL.

This clonotype was seen many times. This chain uses TRBV28 with TRBJ2-7; D remains ambiguous. The CDR3 length is 12 residues. With 6 bases removed from V and 3 bases from J, the gap between germline ends came to 9 bases. CDR1 MDHEN and CDR2 SYDVKM come from the germline V gene. This CDR3 is CASSILIYEQYF. The CDR3 DNA follows: TGTGCCAGCAGCATCCTCATCTACGAGCAGTACTTC.

The chain links TRBV6-5 to TRBJ2-7, with D maybe TRBD1 (6 bases). V lost 0 bases and J lost 2, with 14 bases in between. Germline CDR1 is MNHEY and CDR2 is SVGAGI. The CDR3 spans 16 residues. CDR3 sequence reads: CASSYSIDRRAYEQYF. The CDR3 DNA reads as TGTGCCAGCAGTTACTCAATAGACAGGCGAGCCTACGAGCAGTACTTC.

In the case of this clonotype: Mismatch with germline at one junction end may stem from a read error. The rearrangement links TRBV7-9 to TRBJ2-7; TRBD2 matches at 11 bases. CDR1 and CDR2 (germline): SEHNR, FQNEAQ (reference sequence). The CDR3 totals 15 residues. This CDR3 is CAGSDTSGGNYEQYF. The CDR3 DNA is TGTGCCGGCAGCGATACTAGCGGGGGTAATTACGAGCAGTACTTC.

This clonotype was seen repeatedly, ten times or more. The rearrangement joins TRBV12-3 or TRBV12-4 to TRBJ2-4, with 8 bases aligning to TRBD2. This CDR3 is 16 amino acids long. V shed 5 bases and J 7 bases; nucleotides not matched to a gene: 13. DNA for the CDR3: TGTGCCAGCAGTGACAGCGGGAGCTACCGAGGGAACATTCAGTACTTC. Its translation: CASSDSGSYRGNIQYF.

The chain links TRBV12-3 or TRBV12-4 to TRBJ1-5, with 8 positions matching TRBD1. This CDR3 has 17 residues. J lost 2 bases, V lost 6 bases, and 12 bases had no gene match. CDR3 residues: CASSQVQQGEGNQPQHF. DNA for the CDR3: TGTGCCAGCAGCCAAGTGCAACAGGGGGAGGGCAATCAGCCCCAGCATTTT.

Remarks on this clonotype: A much larger clone differs from this one at a single base, so this may be a read error. Here the CDR3 omits its conserved ending phenylalanine or tryptophan, so a read error is the likely source. J is TRBJ1-3 and V is TRBV7-9; D not certain. The CDR3 contains 12 residues. Trimming pared 10 bases from V and 2 bases from J, leaving 9 bases between. Germline CDR1 and CDR2: SEHNR and FQNEAQ (reference sequence). This CDR3 is CATGGPGNTIYS. The CDR3 DNA sequence: TGTGCCACCGGAGGGCCTGGAAACACCATATATTCT.

In its sample, this clonotype was seen a few times. V usage is TRBV5-1 and J usage is TRBJ1-2; 9 bases map to TRBD1. The germline V gene has CDR1 SGHRS and CDR2 YFSETQ. V was pared by 3 bases and J by 7 bases, with 4 bases of the junction left unmatched. The CDR3 runs 13 residues. CDR3: CASSYRQGVGYTF. CDR3 coding DNA: TGCGCCAGCAGCTACCGACAGGGGGTTGGCTACACCTTC.

This clonotype has just a few counts. CDR3 sequence reads: CASSPRVYEKLFF. CDR3 coding DNA: TGTGCCAGCAGTCCCAGGGTTTACGAAAAACTGTTTTTT. The chain couples TRBV12-3 or TRBV12-4 to TRBJ1-4; weak D call: TRBD1 (5 bases). Trimming removed 5 bases from V and 8 bases from J, with 12 bases in between. The CDR3 has 13 residues.

There are a few counts of this clonotype. The V call is TRBV5-1, the J call TRBJ1-2; D is perhaps TRBD1 (5 bases). CDR3 length equals 14 residues. Germline CDR1 and CDR2: SGHRS and YFSETQ. V lost 0 bases to trimming and J lost 10 bases, with 16 bases between them. The CDR3 DNA follows: TGCGCCAGCAGCTTGGCTCGCAGGGTCGGTATCTACACCTTC. It yields the protein CASSLARRVGIYTF.

This clonotype has at least ten counts. The chain links TRBV20-1 to TRBJ2-6, with D hard to call. Trimming removed 7 bases at V and 0 bases at J, with 10 bases between. Germline assignment: CDR1 DFQATT and CDR2 SNEGSKA (reference sequence). This CDR3 has 14 amino acids. CDR3 in amino acids: CSVPGNSGANVLTF. In DNA form, the CDR3 reads TGCAGTGTCCCGGGCAACTCTGGGGCCAACGTCCTGACTTTC.

The rearrangement uses TRBV5-1 and TRBJ2-7; D ambiguous. This CDR3 contains 14 residues. V dropped 2 bases and J dropped 2 bases, with 11 bases sitting between them. Germline V gene lookup returns CDR1 SGHRS and CDR2 YFSETQ. CDR3 amino acids: CASSFEGSTYEQYF. Written as DNA, the CDR3 is TGCGCCAGCAGCTTCGAAGGCAGTACCTACGAGCAGTACTTC. Supplemented by reference TRBV5-1 and TRBJ2-7, the full variable domain reads KAGVTQTPRYLIKTRGQQVTLSCSPISGHRSVSWYQQTPGQGLQFLFEYFSETQRNKGNFPGRFSGRQFSNSRSEMNVSTLELGDSALYLCASSFEGSTYEQYFGPGTRLTVT.

The J gene is TRBJ1-3, the V gene TRBV3-1; D ambiguous. CDR1 and CDR2 from the germline V gene are LGHDT and YNNKEL (reference sequence). This CDR3 has 15 residues. V shed 4 bases and J shed 0 bases, with 10 bases lying between them. The CDR3 reads CASSPGGFSGNTIYF. The CDR3, as DNA: TGTGCCAGCAGCCCCGGCGGATTCTCTGGAAACACCATATATTTT.

The chain carries TRBV29-1 and TRBJ1-2; the D is unclear. The length of the CDR3 is 12 residues. The V end was cut by 6 bases, the J end by 1 base, with 9 bases between. CDR1 is SQVTM and CDR2 is ANQGSEA in the germline V gene. CDR3 amino acids: CSVPSGNYGYTF. The CDR3 coding sequence is TGCAGCGTGCCCTCGGGTAACTATGGCTACACCTTC. The variable domain in full, completed from reference TRBV29-1 and TRBJ1-2, reads SAVISQKPSRDICQRGTSLTIQCQVDSQVTMMFWYRQQPGQSLTLIATANQGSEATYESGFVIDKFPISRPNLTFSTLTVSNMSPEDSSIYLCSVPSGNYGYTFGSGTRLTVV.

Only a few counts were recorded for this clonotype. V is TRBV7-2 and J is TRBJ1-1; D not resolved. V was trimmed by 2 bases and J by 3 bases, leaving 7 bases between them. The CDR3 contains 13 residues. Germline assignment: CDR1 SGHTA and CDR2 FQGNSA. For the CDR3, the DNA is TGTGCCAGCAGCTTAAACTCCGACACTGAAGCTTTCTTT. As protein: CASSLNSDTEAFF.

Of note for this clonotype: A much larger clone differs by one base, so this may be a read error. CDR3 residues: CTSSYTLNTEAFF. As DNA, the CDR3 is TGTACCAGCAGCTACACACTGAACACTGAAGCTTTCTTT. The chain recombines TRBV27 with TRBJ1-1, with unresolved D. Germline CDR1 MNHEY, CDR2 SMNVEV (reference sequence). The CDR3 runs to 13 residues.

This clonotype was observed a handful of times. The V gene is TRBV27, the J gene TRBJ2-7; 10 bases map to TRBD1. V lost 4 bases, J lost 4 bases, and 7 bases stayed unmatched. CDR1 MNHEY and CDR2 SMNVEV come from the germline V gene (reference sequence). This CDR3 has 15 amino acids. CDR3 in amino acids: CASSSGTGVGYEQYF. CDR3 DNA: TGTGCCAGCAGTTCGGGGACAGGGGTTGGATACGAGCAGTACTTC.